Shown below are 6 T cell receptor beta chains from a single sample sequenced in a study of monozygotic twins with inflammatory bowel disease (dated by TCRdb to the late 2010s). The library was built by means of 5' RACE. The run used an Illumina HiSeq 2500. After the reads were reprocessed by TCRdb, one entry was made per CDR3 protein sequence, with no DNA. The record for this sample contains about 330,000 distinct CDR3 sequences. The ten largest clonotypes hold approximately 2% of the sample. Sequencing was performed on blood. The receptor source for this set is a human donor with ulcerative colitis or Crohn's disease, or a healthy co-twin of an affected twin (not recorded which).

The V gene is TRBV5-5, the J gene TRBJ1-6; TCRdb lists TRBD1, though no DNA is available to test this call. Per germline, CDR1 SGHKS and CDR2 YYEKEE (reference sequence). The CDR3 sequence is 17 residues long. The CDR3 protein is CASSWTRGQGQNSPLHF.

The chain uses TRBV18 and TRBJ1-1. This CDR3 has 13 amino acids. The germline V gene has CDR1 KGHSH and CDR2 LQKENI. This CDR3 is CASSPSDTREAFF.

The chain is built from TRBV7-2 and TRBJ2-7. The CDR3 totals 14 residues. Germline V gene lookup returns CDR1 SGHTA and CDR2 FQGNSA. CDR3 in amino acids: CASSLGRVAYEQYF.

V and J are TRBV6-5 and TRBJ2-6; the TCRdb D gene call, TRBD2, has no DNA to confirm it. The CDR3 contains 14 residues. The germline gives CDR1 MNHEY, CDR2 SVGAGI. CDR3 in amino acids: CASSYEGRANVLTF.

The chain carries TRBV12-3 or TRBV12-4 and TRBJ2-7; TCRdb calls TRBD1, which cannot be checked without DNA. CDR3 size: 15 residues. This CDR3 is CASSPDRARSYEQYF.

The chain carries TRBV9 and TRBJ2-7. Germline V CDR1 and CDR2: SGDLS, YYNGEE. The CDR3 covers 13 residues. The chain's CDR3 is CASSLGPRDEQYF.